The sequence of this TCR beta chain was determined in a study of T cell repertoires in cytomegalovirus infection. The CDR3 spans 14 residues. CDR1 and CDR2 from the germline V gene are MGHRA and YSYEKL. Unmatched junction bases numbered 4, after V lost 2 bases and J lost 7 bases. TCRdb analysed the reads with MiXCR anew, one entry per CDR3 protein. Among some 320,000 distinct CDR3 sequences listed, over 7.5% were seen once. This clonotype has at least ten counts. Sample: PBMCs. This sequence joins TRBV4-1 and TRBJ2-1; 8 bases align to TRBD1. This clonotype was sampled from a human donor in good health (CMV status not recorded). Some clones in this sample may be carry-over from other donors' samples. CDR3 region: CASSQSRTGNEQFF. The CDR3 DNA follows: TGCGCCAGCAGCCAATCCCGGACAGGGAATGAGCAGTTCTTC.